One sample yielded the 17 T cell receptor beta chains listed below, sequenced in a study of T cells in tuberculosis. Measured with immunoSEQ multiplex PCR; TCRdb has only the in-frame clones, and not every one. The sample includes about 5,500 clones, 95% to 98% of them seen just once. Time point meaning: new active TB diagnosis, blood taken before or within 7 days of starting treatment. Specimen: PBMCs, collected at tuberculosis diagnosis. The receptors were sampled from an adult with tuberculosis.

This chain links TRBV9 with TRBJ2-7; D is unclear. The CDR3 covers 13 residues. V lost 4 bases to trimming and J lost 6 bases, with 14 bases between them. Germline lookup yields CDR1 SGDLS and CDR2 YYNGEE. The CDR3 reads CASSTPRSGEQYF. CDR3 in DNA: TGTGCCAGCAGCACACCACGGTCGGGCGAGCAGTACTTC.

V and J are TRBV2 and TRBJ1-2; 9 bases match TRBD1. V shed 7 bases, J shed 6 bases, and the junction held 6 bases outside the gene matches. The CDR3 is made up of 13 amino acids. Germline V gene lookup returns CDR1 SNHLY and CDR2 FYNNEI. In DNA, the CDR3 is TGTGCCAGCAATTGGGGACAGGGCCATGGCTACACCTTC. Protein sequence: CASNWGQGHGYTF.

This clone was seen a single time. The V and J genes are TRBV11-2 and TRBJ2-1; TRBD1 is a possible D gene (5 bases). The germline V gene has CDR1 SGHAT and CDR2 FQNNGV. The CDR3 is 14 residues long. Trimming pared 4 bases from V and 6 bases from J, leaving 13 bases between. CDR3: CASSSNRFLNEQFF. CDR3 nucleotides: TGTGCCAGCAGCTCGAACAGGTTTCTCAATGAGCAGTTCTTC.

The chain combines TRBV6-5 with TRBJ2-3; 7 positions match TRBD1. V lost 2 bases, J lost 4 bases, and 6 bases stayed unmatched. This CDR3 region has 15 residues. In germline, CDR1 is MNHEY, CDR2 SVGAGI. The CDR3 loop is CASSYEGAPPDTQYF. CDR3 DNA: TGTGCCAGCAGTTACGAGGGGGCGCCCCCAGATACGCAGTATTTT.

The CDR3 reads CASSLSGTGVTF. In DNA form, the CDR3 reads TGCGCCAGCAGCTTGTCCGGGACAGGGGTCACCTTC. The chain is built from TRBV5-1 and TRBJ1-2; TRBD1 matches at 10 bases. From germline, CDR1 is SGHRS and CDR2 YFSETQ. The junction had 4 bases not matched to a gene; V was cut back by 1 base and J by 13 bases. The CDR3 runs 12 residues.

V and J are TRBV5-1 and TRBJ1-3; D perhaps matches TRBD1 (6 bases). In germline, CDR1 is SGHRS, CDR2 YFSETQ. This CDR3 has 14 amino acids. V gave up 4 bases and J gave up 4 bases, with 12 bases separating them. The CDR3, as DNA: TGCGCCAGCAGCGTTACAGGGCGAGGAAACACCATATATTTT. Its protein product is CASSVTGRGNTIYF.

The chain employs TRBV6-1 and TRBJ2-7, with D maybe TRBD2 (6 bases). Per the germline V gene, CDR1 is MNHNS and CDR2 is SASEGT. The ends were cut back, 3 bases at V and 4 bases at J, with 13 bases in the middle. This CDR3 contains 14 residues. In DNA form, the CDR3 reads TGTGCCAGCAGTGAGTGGGTGGAGGGATACGAGCAGTACTTC. As protein: CASSEWVEGYEQYF.

The chain joins TRBV5-4 to TRBJ2-5, with D tentatively TRBD1 (7 bases). The ends were cut back, 0 bases at V and 10 bases at J, with 16 bases in the middle. Looked up from germline, CDR1 is SGHNT and CDR2 is YYREEE (reference sequence). The CDR3 loop spans 14 amino acids. The CDR3 reads CASSLGQGGVGQYF. The DNA of the CDR3 is TGTGCCAGCAGCTTGGGGCAGGGGGGAGTAGGCCAGTACTTC.

In DNA, the CDR3 is TGCGCCAGCAGCTTGGACCTCCCTAGCGCCAGCACAGATACGCAGTATTTT. Its translation: CASSLDLPSASTDTQYF. V and J are TRBV5-1 and TRBJ2-3, with D perhaps TRBD2 (6 bases). Trimming removed 0 bases at V and 0 bases at J, with 14 bases between. CDR1 and CDR2 (germline): SGHRS, YFSETQ. This CDR3 has 17 amino acids.

The V call is TRBV25-1, the J call TRBJ1-3, with D tentatively TRBD1 (6 bases). V lost 8 bases, J lost 14 bases, and 16 bases lay in between. There are 11 residues in the CDR3. The V gene's germline CDR1 is MGHDK and CDR2 SYGVNS. This CDR3 reads CASLKQGIVYF. The CDR3 bases are TGTGCCAGCTTGAAACAGGGCATCGTATATTTT.

The chain is built from TRBV4-1 and TRBJ1-1; D remains unclear. The CDR3 consists of 12 residues. Germline-derived CDR1 and CDR2 are MGHRA and YSYEKL. Trimming cost V 4 bases and J 7 bases, with 10 bases left between them. The CDR3 DNA is TGCGCCAGCAGCCTTGGGCAGAGTGAAGCTTTCTTT. Translated: CASSLGQSEAFF.

The chain links TRBV10-3 to TRBJ1-5; TRBD1 is a possible D gene (6 bases). The germline V and J ends were trimmed by 6 bases and 7 bases, with 16 bases remaining between them. The CDR3 has 14 amino acids. Germline V CDR1 and CDR2: ENHRY, SYGVKD. CDR3 nucleotide sequence: TGTGCCATCAGGGACAGCCTGGGTGGGCAGCCCCAGCATTTT. This sequence encodes CAIRDSLGGQPQHF.

V usage is TRBV18 and J usage is TRBJ2-5; 7 bases match TRBD1. Germline V gives CDR1 KGHSH, CDR2 LQKENI. The length of the CDR3 is 14 residues. The V and J ends lost 6 bases and 3 bases, in that order; junction bases with no gene match: 7. The CDR3 is CASSTGVVKETQYF. CDR3 coding DNA: TGTGCCAGCTCCACAGGGGTCGTTAAAGAGACCCAGTACTTC. Based on the CDR3 plus reference TRBV18 and TRBJ2-5, the full variable domain is NAGVMQNPRHLVRRRGQEARLRCSPMKGHSHVYWYRQLPEEGLKFMVYLQKENIIDESGMPKERFSAEFPKEGPSILRIQQVVRGDSAAYFCASSTGVVKETQYFGPGTRLLVL.

The V and J genes are TRBV27 and TRBJ1-2; perhaps TRBD1 as D (5 bases). Germline loops: CDR1 MNHEY, CDR2 SMNVEV (reference sequence). The CDR3 totals 12 residues. Trimming took 8 bases from V and 6 from J, leaving 13 bases between them. DNA for the CDR3: TGTGCCAGCCGTAGTGGGGGGGATGGCTACACCTTC. Its protein product is CASRSGGDGYTF.

This chain links TRBV6-1 with TRBJ2-7; 7 nucleotides agree with TRBD1. V shed 7 bases, J shed 0 bases, and the junction held 6 bases outside the gene matches. The CDR3 has 14 residues. From germline, CDR1 is MNHNS and CDR2 SASEGT. The CDR3 coding sequence is TGTGCCAGCATCCAGGGGGACACCTCCTACGAGCAGTACTTC. It codes for CASIQGDTSYEQYF.

The V call is TRBV6-1, the J call TRBJ2-7, with D perhaps matching TRBD2 (5 bases). Trimming removed 0 bases at V and 2 bases at J, with 11 bases between. This CDR3 region has 15 residues. The germline gives CDR1 MNHNS, CDR2 SASEGT. The CDR3 DNA follows: TGTGCCAGCAGTGAAGCGGGGTCCGGGGCCTACGAGCAGTACTTC. Translation: CASSEAGSGAYEQYF.

V gene TRBV5-4 combines with J gene TRBJ2-7; possibly TRBD1 for D (6 bases). This CDR3 region has 15 residues. The V end was cut by 0 bases, the J end by 1 base, with 11 bases between. The germline CDR1 and CDR2 sequences are SGHNT and YYREEE (reference sequence). The CDR3 nucleotides read TGTGCCAGCAGCTTGGCAGGGGACGGATCCTACGAGCAGTACTTC. It translates to CASSLAGDGSYEQYF.